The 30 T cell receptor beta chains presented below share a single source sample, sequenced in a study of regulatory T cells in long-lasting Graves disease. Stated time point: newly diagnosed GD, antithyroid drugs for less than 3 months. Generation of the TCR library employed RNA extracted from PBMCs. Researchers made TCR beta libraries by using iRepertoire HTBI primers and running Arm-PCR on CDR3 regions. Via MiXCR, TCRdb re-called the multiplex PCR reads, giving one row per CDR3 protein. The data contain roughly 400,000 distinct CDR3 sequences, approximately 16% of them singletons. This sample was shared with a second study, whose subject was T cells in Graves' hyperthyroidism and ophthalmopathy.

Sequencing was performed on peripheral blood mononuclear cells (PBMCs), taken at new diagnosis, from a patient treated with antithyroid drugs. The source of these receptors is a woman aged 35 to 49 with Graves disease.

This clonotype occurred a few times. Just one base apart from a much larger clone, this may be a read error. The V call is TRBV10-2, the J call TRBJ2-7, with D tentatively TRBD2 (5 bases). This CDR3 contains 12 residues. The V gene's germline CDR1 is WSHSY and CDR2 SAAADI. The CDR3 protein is CASSPSDYKQYF. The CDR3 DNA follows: TGCGCCAGCAGCCCCAGTGACTACAAGCAGTACTTC.

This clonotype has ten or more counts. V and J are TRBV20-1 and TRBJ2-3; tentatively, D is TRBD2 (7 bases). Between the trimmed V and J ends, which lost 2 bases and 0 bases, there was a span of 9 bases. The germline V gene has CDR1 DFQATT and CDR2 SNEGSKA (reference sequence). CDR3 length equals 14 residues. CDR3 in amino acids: CSARRGASTDTQYF. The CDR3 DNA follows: TGCAGTGCTAGACGGGGGGCTAGCACAGATACGCAGTATTTT.

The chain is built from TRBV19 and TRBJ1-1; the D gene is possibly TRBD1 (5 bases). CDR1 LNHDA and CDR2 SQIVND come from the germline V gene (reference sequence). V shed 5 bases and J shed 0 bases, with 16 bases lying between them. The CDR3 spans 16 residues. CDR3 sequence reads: CASSPRDGPLNTEAFF. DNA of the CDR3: TGTGCCAGTAGTCCCCGGGACGGACCCTTGAACACTGAAGCTTTCTTT.

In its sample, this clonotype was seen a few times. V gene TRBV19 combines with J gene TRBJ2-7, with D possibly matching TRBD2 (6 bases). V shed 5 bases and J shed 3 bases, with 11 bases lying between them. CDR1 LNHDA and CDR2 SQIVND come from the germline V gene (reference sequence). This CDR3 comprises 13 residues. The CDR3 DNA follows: TGTGCCAGTAGTTCGGGAGCGGTCTACGAGCAGTACTTC. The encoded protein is CASSSGAVYEQYF. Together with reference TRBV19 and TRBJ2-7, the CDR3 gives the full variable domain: DGGITQSPKYLFRKEGQNVTLSCEQNLNHDAMYWYRQDPGQGLRLIYYSQIVNDFQKGDIAEGYSVSREKKESFPLTVTSAQKNPTAFYLCASSSGAVYEQYFGPGTRLTVT.

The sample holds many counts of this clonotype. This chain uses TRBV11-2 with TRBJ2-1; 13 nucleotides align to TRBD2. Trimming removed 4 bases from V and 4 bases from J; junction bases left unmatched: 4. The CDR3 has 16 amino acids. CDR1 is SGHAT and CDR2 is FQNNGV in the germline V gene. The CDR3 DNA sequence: TGTGCCAGCAGCTCACAGGGACTAGCGGGGTACAATGAGCAGTTCTTC. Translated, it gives CASSSQGLAGYNEQFF.

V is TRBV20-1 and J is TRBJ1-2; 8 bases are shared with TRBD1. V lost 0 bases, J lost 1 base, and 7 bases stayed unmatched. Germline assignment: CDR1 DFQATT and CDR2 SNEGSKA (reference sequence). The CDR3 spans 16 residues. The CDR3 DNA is TGCAGTGCTAGAGATCTTGGGACAGGAAATAACTATGGCTACACCTTC. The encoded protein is CSARDLGTGNNYGYTF.

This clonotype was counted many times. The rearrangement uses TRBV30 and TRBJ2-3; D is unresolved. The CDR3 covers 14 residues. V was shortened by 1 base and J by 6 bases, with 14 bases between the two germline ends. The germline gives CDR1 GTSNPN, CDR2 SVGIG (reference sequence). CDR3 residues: CAWSAGTSGDTQYF. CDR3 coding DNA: TGTGCCTGGAGTGCGGGCACGTCGGGTGATACGCAGTATTTT.

CDR3 region: CASSIRQTTNEKLFF. In DNA, the CDR3 is TGTGCCAGTAGTATACGGCAGACAACTAATGAAAAACTGTTTTTT. V gene TRBV19 combines with J gene TRBJ1-4; D remains unclear. The germline V gene encodes CDR1 LNHDA and CDR2 SQIVND (reference sequence). The V end was cut by 2 bases, the J end by 0 bases, with 7 bases between. This CDR3 is built from 15 residues.

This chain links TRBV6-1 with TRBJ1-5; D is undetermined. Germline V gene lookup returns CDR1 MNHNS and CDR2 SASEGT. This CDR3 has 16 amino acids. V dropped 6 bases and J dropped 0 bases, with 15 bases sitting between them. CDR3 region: CASRPLTSFSNQPQHF. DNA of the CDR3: TGTGCCAGCAGGCCTCTTACCTCTTTTAGCAATCAGCCCCAGCATTTT.

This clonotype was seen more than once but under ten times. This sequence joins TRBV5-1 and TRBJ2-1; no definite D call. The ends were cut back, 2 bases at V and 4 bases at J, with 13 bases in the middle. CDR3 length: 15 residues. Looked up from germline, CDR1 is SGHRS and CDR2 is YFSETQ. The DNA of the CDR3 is TGCGCCAGCAGCTTTGGCAGGAGTCCTTACAATGAGCAGTTCTTC. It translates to CASSFGRSPYNEQFF.

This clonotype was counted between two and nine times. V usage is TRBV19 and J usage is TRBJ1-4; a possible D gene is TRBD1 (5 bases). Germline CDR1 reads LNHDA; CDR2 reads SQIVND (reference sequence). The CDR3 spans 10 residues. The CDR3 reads CASAGPELFF. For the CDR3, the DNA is TGTGCTTCGGCAGGGCCTGAACTGTTTTTT.

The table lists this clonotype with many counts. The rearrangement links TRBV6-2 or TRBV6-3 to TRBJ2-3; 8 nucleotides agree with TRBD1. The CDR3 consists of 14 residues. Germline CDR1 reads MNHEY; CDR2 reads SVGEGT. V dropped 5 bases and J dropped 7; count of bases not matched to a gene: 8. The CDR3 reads CASSTRTGKYTQYF. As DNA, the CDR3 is TGTGCCAGCAGTACTCGGACAGGGAAATATACGCAGTATTTT.

CDR3: CAIGRTEKGPETQYF. Written as DNA, the CDR3 is TGTGCCATCGGGAGGACAGAGAAAGGGCCCGAGACGCAGTATTTT. The chain couples TRBV10-3 to TRBJ2-3; D is perhaps TRBD1 or TRBD2 (6 bases each). Trimming left V 8 bases short and J 9 bases short, with 24 bases between. This CDR3 is built from 15 residues. Germline CDR1 ENHRY, CDR2 SYGVKD.

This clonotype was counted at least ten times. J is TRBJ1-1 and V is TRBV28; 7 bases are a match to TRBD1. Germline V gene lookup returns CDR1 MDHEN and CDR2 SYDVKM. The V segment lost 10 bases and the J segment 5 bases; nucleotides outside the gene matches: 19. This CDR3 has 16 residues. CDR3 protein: CATTREGARSWTEAFF. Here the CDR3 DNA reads TGTGCCACCACCAGAGAGGGGGCGAGGAGTTGGACTGAAGCTTTCTTT.

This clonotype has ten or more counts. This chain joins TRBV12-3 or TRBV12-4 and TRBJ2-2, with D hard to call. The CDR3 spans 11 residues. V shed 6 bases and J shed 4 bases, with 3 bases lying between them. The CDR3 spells CASSFTGELFF. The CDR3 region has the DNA TGTGCCAGCAGCTTCACCGGGGAGCTGTTTTTT.

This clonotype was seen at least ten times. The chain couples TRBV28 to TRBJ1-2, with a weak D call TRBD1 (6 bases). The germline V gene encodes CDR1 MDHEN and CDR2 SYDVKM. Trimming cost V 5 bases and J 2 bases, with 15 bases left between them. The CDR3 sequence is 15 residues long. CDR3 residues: CASSPPLGGNYGYTF. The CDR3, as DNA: TGTGCCAGCAGTCCCCCTTTAGGGGGGAACTATGGCTACACCTTC.

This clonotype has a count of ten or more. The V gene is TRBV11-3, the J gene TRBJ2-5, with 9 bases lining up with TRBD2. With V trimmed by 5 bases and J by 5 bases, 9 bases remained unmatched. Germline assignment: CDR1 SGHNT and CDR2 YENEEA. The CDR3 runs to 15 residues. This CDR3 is CASSPQSAGGETQYF. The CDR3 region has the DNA TGTGCCAGCAGCCCCCAGTCAGCGGGAGGCGAGACCCAGTACTTC.

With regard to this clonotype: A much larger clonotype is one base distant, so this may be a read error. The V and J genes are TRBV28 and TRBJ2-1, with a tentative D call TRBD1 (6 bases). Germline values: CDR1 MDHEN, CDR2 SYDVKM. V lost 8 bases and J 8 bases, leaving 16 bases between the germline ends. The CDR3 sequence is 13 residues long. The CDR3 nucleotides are TGTGCCAGCGGGCCCGGGACATGGGATGAGCAGTTCTTC. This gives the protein CASGPGTWDEQFF.

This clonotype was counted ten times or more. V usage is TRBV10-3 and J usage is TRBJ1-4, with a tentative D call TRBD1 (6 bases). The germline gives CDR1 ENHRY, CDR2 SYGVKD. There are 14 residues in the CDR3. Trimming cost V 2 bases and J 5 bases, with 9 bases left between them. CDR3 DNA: TGTGCCATCAGTGAGGGGACACAGAATGAAAAACTGTTTTTT. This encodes CAISEGTQNEKLFF.

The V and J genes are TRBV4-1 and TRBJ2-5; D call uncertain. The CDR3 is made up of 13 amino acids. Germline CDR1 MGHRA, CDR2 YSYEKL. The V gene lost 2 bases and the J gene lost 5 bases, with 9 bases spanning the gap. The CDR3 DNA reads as TGCGCCAGCAGCCAAATTAGGGATGAGACCCAGTACTTC. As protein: CASSQIRDETQYF.

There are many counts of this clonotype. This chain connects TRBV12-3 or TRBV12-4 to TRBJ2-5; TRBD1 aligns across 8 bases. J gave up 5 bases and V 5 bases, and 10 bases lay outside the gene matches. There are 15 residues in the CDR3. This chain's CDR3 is CASSTRTGRTETQYF. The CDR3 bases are TGTGCCAGCAGTACAAGGACAGGGCGGACGGAGACCCAGTACTTC.

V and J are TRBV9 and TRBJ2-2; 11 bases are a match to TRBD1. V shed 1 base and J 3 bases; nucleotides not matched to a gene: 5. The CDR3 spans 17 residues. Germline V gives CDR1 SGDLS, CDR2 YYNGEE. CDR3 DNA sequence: TGTGCCAGCAGCGTACCATGGGGACAGGGGGACACCGGGGAGCTGTTTTTT. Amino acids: CASSVPWGQGDTGELFF.

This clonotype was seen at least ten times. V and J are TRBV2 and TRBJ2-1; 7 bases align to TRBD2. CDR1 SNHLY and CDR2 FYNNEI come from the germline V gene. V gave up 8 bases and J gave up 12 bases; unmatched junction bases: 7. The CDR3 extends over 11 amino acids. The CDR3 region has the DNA TGTGCCAGCCCACCCCCGGGAGGGCAGTTCTTC. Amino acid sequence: CASPPPGGQFF.

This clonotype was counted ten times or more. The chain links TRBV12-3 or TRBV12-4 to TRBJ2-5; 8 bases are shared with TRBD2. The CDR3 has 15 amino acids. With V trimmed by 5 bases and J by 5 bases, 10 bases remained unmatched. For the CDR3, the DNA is TGTGCCAGCAGTGGACCGGGTGCGGGAGGCGAGACCCAGTACTTC. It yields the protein CASSGPGAGGETQYF.

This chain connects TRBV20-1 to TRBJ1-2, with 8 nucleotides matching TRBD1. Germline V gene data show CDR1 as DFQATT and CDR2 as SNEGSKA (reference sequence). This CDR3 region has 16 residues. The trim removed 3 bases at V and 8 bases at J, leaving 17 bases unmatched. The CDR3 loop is CSARPPRAQGVRGYTF. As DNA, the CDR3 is TGCAGTGCTAGGCCACCCCGGGCACAGGGGGTTCGCGGCTACACCTTC.

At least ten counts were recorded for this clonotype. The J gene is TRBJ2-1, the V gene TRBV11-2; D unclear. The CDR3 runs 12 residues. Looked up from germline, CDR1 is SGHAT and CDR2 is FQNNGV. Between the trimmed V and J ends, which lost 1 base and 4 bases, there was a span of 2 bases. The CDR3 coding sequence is TGTGCCAGCAGCTTAGTGTACAATGAGCAGTTCTTC. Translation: CASSLVYNEQFF.

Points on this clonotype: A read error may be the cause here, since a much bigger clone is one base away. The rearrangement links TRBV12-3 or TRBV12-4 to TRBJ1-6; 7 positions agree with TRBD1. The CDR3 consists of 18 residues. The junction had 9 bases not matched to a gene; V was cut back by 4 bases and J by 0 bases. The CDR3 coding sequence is TGTGCCAGCAGTTATCAGAGAGGGGGCAGCTCCTATAATTCACCCCTCCACTTT. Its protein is CASSYQRGGSSYNSPLHF.

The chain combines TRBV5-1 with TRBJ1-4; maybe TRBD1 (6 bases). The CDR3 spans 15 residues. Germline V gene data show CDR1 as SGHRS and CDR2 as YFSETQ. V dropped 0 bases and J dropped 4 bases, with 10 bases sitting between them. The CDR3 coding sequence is TGCGCCAGCAGCTTGGGCCAACAGGGTAATGAAAAACTGTTTTTT. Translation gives CASSLGQQGNEKLFF.

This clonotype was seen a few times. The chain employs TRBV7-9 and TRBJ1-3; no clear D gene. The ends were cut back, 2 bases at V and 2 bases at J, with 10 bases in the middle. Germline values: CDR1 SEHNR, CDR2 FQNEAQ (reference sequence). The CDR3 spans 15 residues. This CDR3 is CASSLSRVPGNTIYF. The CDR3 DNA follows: TGTGCCAGCAGCTTATCTCGGGTCCCTGGAAACACCATATATTTT.

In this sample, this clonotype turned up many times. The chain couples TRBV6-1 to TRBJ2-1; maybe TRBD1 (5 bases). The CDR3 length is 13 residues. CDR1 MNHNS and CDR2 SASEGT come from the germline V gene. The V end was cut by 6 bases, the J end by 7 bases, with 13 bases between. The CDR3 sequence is CASSQTRVNEQFF. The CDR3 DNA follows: TGTGCCAGCAGCCAAACCAGGGTTAATGAGCAGTTCTTC.